The rows below give T cell receptor beta chains drawn from one sample of a study of cytomegalovirus exposure and HLA in healthy donors. Assay used: immunoSEQ multiplex PCR; TCRdb lists only in-frame clones, some missing. This table holds 200,000 to 250,000 clones, around 90% found once. Sequencing used PBMCs. These receptors were taken from a woman under 30 in good health and CMV-seropositive. The CDR3 runs from the conserved cysteine through the conserved F or W. A D gene is named only where the DNA matches it firmly. Clone size is shown for a subset of rows, as once, few, many or a class of expanded clone.

NA	TRBV19	TRBD2	TRBJ2-5	CASSQTSGPLGETQYF	TGTGCCAGTAGCCAGACTAGCGGACCTCTGGGTGAGACCCAGTACTTC
NA	TRBV5-1	NA	TRBJ1-4	CASSLDSSNEKLFF	TGCGCCAGCAGCTTGGACAGTTCTAATGAAAAACTGTTTTTT
NA	TRBV5-1	NA	TRBJ2-1	CASRPSGSRYNEQFF	TGCGCCAGCAGACCCAGCGGGTCTCGCTACAATGAGCAGTTCTTC
NA	TRBV2	NA	TRBJ2-2	CASSVESVPTGELFF	TGTGCCAGCAGTGTGGAGTCGGTACCCACCGGGGAGCTGTTTTTT
NA	TRBV5-1	TRBD2	TRBJ2-5	CASSPRRLAGEETQYF	TGCGCCAGCAGCCCCCGGCGACTAGCGGGAGAAGAGACCCAGTACTTC
NA	TRBV9	TRBD2	TRBJ2-1	CASSPRLAGLYNEQFF	TGTGCCAGCAGCCCGCGACTAGCGGGGTTATACAATGAGCAGTTCTTC
NA	TRBV27	NA	TRBJ1-1	CASSLNSPTEAFF	TGTGCCAGCAGTTTAAACAGTCCCACTGAAGCTTTCTTT
few	TRBV7-3	TRBD1	TRBJ1-2	CASSFRQGAGYTF	TGTGCCAGCAGCTTTCGGCAGGGGGCTGGCTACACCTTC
NA	TRBV7-9	NA	TRBJ1-1	CASSFGQAEAFF	TGTGCCAGCAGCTTCGGACAAGCTGAAGCTTTCTTT
NA	TRBV12-5	TRBD2	TRBJ2-1	CASGLVVREGLAMEFF	TGTGCTAGTGGTTTGGTAGTTCGTGAGGGACTAGCGATGGAGTTCTTC
once	TRBV30	NA	TRBJ2-3	CAWSVTGSPQYF	TGTGCCTGGAGTGTTACAGGGTCCCCGCAGTATTTT
NA	TRBV6-1	TRBD2	TRBJ2-5	CASSGLAGETQYF	TGTGCCAGCTCAGGACTAGCAGGAGAGACCCAGTACTTC
NA	TRBV4-1	TRBD2	TRBJ2-1	CASSPVGLAGDNEQFF	TGCGCCAGCAGCCCCGTGGGACTAGCGGGCGACAATGAGCAGTTCTTC
NA	TRBV5-1	NA	TRBJ1-1	CASSLGRSLTEAFF	TGCGCCAGCAGCTTGGGTCGGTCGCTCACTGAAGCTTTCTTT
NA	TRBV11-1	TRBD1	TRBJ1-1	CASSLTGDTEAFF	TGTGCCAGCAGCTTGACAGGGGACACTGAAGCTTTCTTT
NA	TRBV2	NA	TRBJ1-5	CASSERSGRDQPQHF	TGTGCCAGCAGTGAAAGGTCTGGGAGGGATCAGCCCCAGCATTTT
NA	TRBV7-9	TRBD1	TRBJ1-3	CASSGGFGTGGYTGNTIYF	TGTGCCAGCAGCGGGGGGTTCGGGACAGGGGGTTACACTGGAAACACCATATATTTT
NA	TRBV15	TRBD2	TRBJ2-1	CATSKGGLANEQFF	TGTGCCACCAGCAAGGGGGGACTAGCAAATGAGCAGTTCTTC
NA	TRBV9	NA	TRBJ2-7	CASSADGWGPEQYF	TGTGCCAGCAGCGCGGACGGGTGGGGGCCCGAGCAGTACTTC
NA	TRBV30	NA	TRBJ2-6	CAWSLTGSGANVLTF	TGTGCCTGGAGTCTTACAGGGTCTGGGGCCAACGTCCTGACTTTC
NA	TRBV28	NA	TRBJ1-1	CASSRGNTEAFF	TGTGCCAGCAGTAGGGGAAATACTGAAGCTTTCTTT
NA	TRBV14	TRBD2	TRBJ2-5	CASSRRELKETQYF	TGTGCCAGCAGCCGGCGGGAGCTGAAAGAGACCCAGTACTTC
NA	TRBV5-1	NA	TRBJ2-1	CASSSGYNEQFF	TGCGCCAGCAGCTCAGGGTACAATGAGCAGTTCTTC
NA	TRBV29-1	TRBD2	TRBJ2-1	CSILILSGRAKDEQFF	TGCAGCATACTCATACTTAGCGGGAGGGCCAAAGATGAGCAGTTCTTC
NA	TRBV28	TRBD2	TRBJ2-7	CASPPAGGGSYEQYF	TGTGCCAGCCCCCCGGCGGGAGGGGGTTCCTACGAGCAGTACTTC
NA	TRBV27	NA	TRBJ2-3	CASSSRGIKTDTQYF	TGTGCCAGCAGTTCAAGGGGAATAAAGACAGATACGCAGTATTTT
NA	TRBV19	TRBD1	TRBJ1-5	CASRNRLDRASNQPQHF	TGTGCCAGTAGGAATCGACTGGACAGGGCTAGCAATCAGCCCCAGCATTTT
NA	TRBV9	NA	TRBJ1-1	CASSPWDIRDTEAFF	TGTGCCAGCAGCCCCTGGGACATTAGGGACACTGAAGCTTTCTTT
NA	TRBV7-3	TRBD2	TRBJ2-2	CASSFSAGAGELFF	TGTGCCAGCAGCTTCAGTGCGGGGGCCGGGGAGCTGTTTTTT
NA	TRBV2	TRBD2	TRBJ2-1	CASKPLAGASYNEQFF	TGTGCCAGCAAACCCCTAGCGGGAGCATCCTACAATGAGCAGTTCTTC
NA	TRBV4-1	NA	TRBJ2-7	CASRRATGSEQYF	TGCGCCAGCAGGCGGGCAACAGGGTCCGAGCAGTACTTC